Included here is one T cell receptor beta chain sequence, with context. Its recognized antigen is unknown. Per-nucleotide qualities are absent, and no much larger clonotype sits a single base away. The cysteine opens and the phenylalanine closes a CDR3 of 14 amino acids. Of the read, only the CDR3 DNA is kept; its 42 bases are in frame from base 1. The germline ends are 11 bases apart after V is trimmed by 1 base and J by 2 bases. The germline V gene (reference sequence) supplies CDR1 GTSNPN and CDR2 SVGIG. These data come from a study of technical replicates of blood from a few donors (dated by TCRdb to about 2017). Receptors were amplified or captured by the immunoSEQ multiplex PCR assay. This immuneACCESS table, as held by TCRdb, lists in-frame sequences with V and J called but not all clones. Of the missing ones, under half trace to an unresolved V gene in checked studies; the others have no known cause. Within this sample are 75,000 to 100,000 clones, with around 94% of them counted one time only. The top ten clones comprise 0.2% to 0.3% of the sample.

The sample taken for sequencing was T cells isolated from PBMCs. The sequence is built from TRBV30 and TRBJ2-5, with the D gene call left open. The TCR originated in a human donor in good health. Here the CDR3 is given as CAWSAQVAQETQYF. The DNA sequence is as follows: TGTGCCTGGAGTGCCCAGGTTGCGCAAGAGACCCAGTACTTC.